The 5 T cell receptor beta chains given below trace back to one sample, sequenced in a study of CD8 T cells in Susac syndrome. With random hexamers, roughly 0.5 to 1 ug RNA was reverse transcribed. Via MiXCR, TCRdb re-called the immunoSEQ multiplex PCR reads, giving one row per CDR3 protein. The profile shows tens of thousands of distinct CDR3 sequences, approximately 96% of them singletons. Sequencing used CD8+ T cells from PBMCs. These receptors came from a human donor with Susac syndrome.

The J gene is TRBJ2-7, the V gene TRBV7-2; D may be TRBD1 (5 bases). The V and J ends lost 4 bases and 1 base respectively, with 14 bases between them. Per the germline V gene, CDR1 is SGHTA and CDR2 is FQGNSA. This CDR3 region has 15 residues. In DNA, the CDR3 is TGTGCCAGCAGCTCCCGCGGAAGACAGTCCTACGAGCAGTACTTC. This codes for CASSSRGRQSYEQYF.

The table lists this clonotype with a count of one. The rearrangement links TRBV5-6 to TRBJ2-3, with TRBD1 matching over 8 bases. V trimming: 4 bases; J trimming: 4 bases; junction bases outside the gene matches: 8. The V gene's germline CDR1 is SGHDT and CDR2 YYEEEE. The CDR3 sequence is 15 residues long. The CDR3 nucleotides are TGTGCCAGCAGCACCGGACAGGGATGGGCAGATACGCAGTATTTT. As protein: CASSTGQGWADTQYF.

The rearrangement uses TRBV7-9 and TRBJ2-7; D is undetermined. Per the germline V gene, CDR1 is SEHNR and CDR2 is FQNEAQ (reference sequence). The V end lost 2 bases, the J end lost 4 bases, and 9 bases lay between the germline ends. The CDR3 covers 13 residues. The CDR3 is CASSLSDPYEQYF. CDR3 in DNA: TGTGCCAGCAGCTTATCAGATCCTTACGAGCAGTACTTC.

The rearrangement joins TRBV19 to TRBJ1-6; the D gene is possibly TRBD1 (5 bases). The germline V gene has CDR1 LNHDA and CDR2 SQIVND (reference sequence). This CDR3 contains 14 residues. Trimming left V 6 bases short and J 10 bases short, with 16 bases between. CDR3 nucleotide sequence: TGTGCCAGTAGCACGCCAGGGATCGGGTCACCCCTCCACTTT. Protein sequence: CASSTPGIGSPLHF.

This chain connects TRBV14 to TRBJ2-7; the D is unclear. Germline V gene data show CDR1 as SGHDN and CDR2 as FVKESK. Trimming took 1 base from V and 1 from J, leaving 8 bases between them. The CDR3 has 14 residues. This CDR3 reads CASSQVHGSYEQYF. The CDR3 nucleotides read TGTGCCAGCAGCCAAGTTCACGGGTCCTACGAGCAGTACTTC. The entire variable domain, with the rest obtained from reference TRBV14 and TRBJ2-7, is as follows: EAGVTQFPSHSVIEKGQTVTLRCDPISGHDNLYWYRRVMGKEIKFLLHFVKESKQDESGMPNNRFLAERTGGTYSTLKVQPAELEDSGVYFCASSQVHGSYEQYFGPGTRLTVT.